Following are 32 T cell receptor beta chains from one sample sequenced in a study of blood T cell repertoires in COVID-19 (dated by TCRdb to 2018 to 2021). Preparation of the library involved the immunoSEQ multiplex PCR assay. The source is immuneACCESS, and TCRdb retained only in-frame sequences with V and J called. Part of the clones is not carried over; for the studies checked, unresolved V genes explain less than half of this, and the remainder is unexplained. This sample is represented by about 140,000 clones; 77% of them were singletons. The top ten hold about 9.4% of the sample. The source material was peripheral blood. These receptors were taken from a woman between 50 and 59 years old with active or convalescent COVID-19.

V is TRBV29-1 and J is TRBJ2-5; 8 positions match TRBD1. The CDR3 contains 13 residues. Losses at the gene ends were 7 bases for V and 4 bases for J; bases not matched to a gene: 8. Germline V gene data show CDR1 as SQVTM and CDR2 as ANQGSEA. CDR3 region: CSATDRGGETQYF. Here the CDR3 DNA reads TGCAGCGCAACAGACAGGGGAGGAGAGACCCAGTACTTC.

The rearrangement joins TRBV29-1 to TRBJ1-2; 7 bases align to TRBD1. This CDR3 comprises 11 residues. Losses at the gene ends were 4 bases for V and 8 bases for J; bases not matched to a gene: 4. CDR1 is SQVTM, CDR2 ANQGSEA, per germline. This CDR3 reads CSVVRGQGYTF. CDR3 DNA sequence: TGCAGCGTTGTTAGGGGGCAGGGCTACACCTTC.

This clone appeared once. This chain links TRBV19 with TRBJ1-5; TRBD1 aligns across 11 bases. The CDR3 runs 18 residues. Germline CDR1 reads LNHDA; CDR2 reads SQIVND (reference sequence). Trimming removed 3 bases from V and 6 bases from J; junction bases left unmatched: 13. The CDR3 coding sequence is TGTGCCAGTAGTATTGTTTCCCACCACGGGACAGGGGGTCAGCCCCAGCATTTT. Protein product: CASSIVSHHGTGGQPQHF.

This chain connects TRBV28 to TRBJ2-1; D not resolved. The ends were cut back, 4 bases at V and 4 bases at J, with 5 bases in the middle. Germline CDR1 reads MDHEN; CDR2 reads SYDVKM. This CDR3 spans 12 amino acids. CDR3 loop: CASSSTYNEQFF. The DNA for the CDR3 is TGTGCCAGCAGTTCGACTTACAATGAGCAGTTCTTC.

This clone has only one observation. The chain couples TRBV7-7 to TRBJ2-5, with 10 positions matching TRBD1. CDR1 and CDR2 from the germline V gene are SSHAT and FNYEAQ (reference sequence). This CDR3 region has 15 residues. Trimming at V came to 5 bases and at J to 5 bases, leaving 8 bases not matched to a gene. This chain's CDR3 is CASSPRDRGFETQYF. The CDR3, as DNA: TGTGCCAGCAGCCCCCGGGACAGGGGTTTTGAGACCCAGTACTTC.

This clone was seen a few times. This chain connects TRBV6-2 or TRBV6-3 to TRBJ2-1; perhaps TRBD2 as D (6 bases). Germline lookup yields CDR1 MNHEY and CDR2 SVGEGT. Trimming took off 2 bases at V and 7 bases at J, with 18 bases between the two ends. CDR3 length equals 16 residues. CDR3 nucleotides: TGTGCCAGCAGTTACCCACTAGCAAAAGTAGAGAATGAGCAGTTCTTC. It is translated as CASSYPLAKVENEQFF.

The count of this clone is one. The chain carries TRBV2 and TRBJ1-2, with D perhaps matching TRBD1 (5 bases). From germline, CDR1 is SNHLY and CDR2 FYNNEI. The CDR3 runs to 11 residues. V dropped 7 bases and J dropped 10 bases, with 13 bases sitting between them. The CDR3: CASTAGGTYTF. In DNA form, the CDR3 reads TGTGCCAGCACCGCCGGGGGGACCTACACCTTC.

The gene calls are TRBV30 and TRBJ1-1; possibly TRBD1 for D (6 bases). V was shortened by 7 bases and J by 0 bases, with 12 bases between the two germline ends. The CDR3 sequence is 13 residues long. Germline V gene lookup returns CDR1 GTSNPN and CDR2 SVGIG (reference sequence). The CDR3 bases are TGTGCCTCTCAGGGACAAGTGAACACTGAAGCTTTCTTT. The encoded protein is CASQGQVNTEAFF.

The chain recombines TRBV5-1 with TRBJ1-1, with D unresolved. This CDR3 spans 15 amino acids. V was trimmed by 4 bases and J by 3 bases, leaving 16 bases between them. Per the germline V gene, CDR1 is SGHRS and CDR2 is YFSETQ. CDR3 in DNA: TGCGCCAGCAGCCTCAGGCGACTAGGAGACACTGAAGCTTTCTTT. This sequence encodes CASSLRRLGDTEAFF. The full variable domain, completed using reference TRBV5-1 and TRBJ1-1, is KAGVTQTPRYLIKTRGQQVTLSCSPISGHRSVSWYQQTPGQGLQFLFEYFSETQRNKGNFPGRFSGRQFSNSRSEMNVSTLELGDSALYLCASSLRRLGDTEAFFGQGTRLTVV.

The chain couples TRBV6-2 or TRBV6-3 to TRBJ1-2; a possible D gene is TRBD1 (6 bases). CDR3 length equals 15 residues. The germline V and J ends were trimmed by 2 bases and 7 bases, with 17 bases remaining between them. Per germline, CDR1 MNHEY and CDR2 SVGEGT. The CDR3 nucleotides read TGTGCCAGCAGTTACGCCGACAGGACGGGAAGTGGCTACACCTTC. Amino acids: CASSYADRTGSGYTF.

The chain recombines TRBV7-8 with TRBJ1-5; D unclear. The CDR3 has 14 residues. V lost 1 base, J lost 4 bases, and 8 bases lay in between. Per germline, CDR1 SGHVS and CDR2 FQNEAQ. The CDR3 nucleotides read TGTGCCAGCAGCTTAGGGTCCCAGAATCAGCCCCAGCATTTT. Translating it yields CASSLGSQNQPQHF.

The chain uses TRBV30 and TRBJ2-7; 16 nucleotides agree with TRBD2. V gave up 5 bases and J gave up 2 bases; unmatched junction bases: 12. This CDR3 contains 18 residues. Looked up from germline, CDR1 is GTSNPN and CDR2 is SVGIG (reference sequence). CDR3 amino acids: CAWSTGLAGGQPPYEQYF. The DNA of the CDR3 is TGTGCCTGGTCCACGGGACTAGCGGGAGGGCAGCCCCCCTACGAGCAGTACTTC. The full variable domain, in which reference TRBV30 and TRBJ2-7 provide the parts outside the CDR3, is SQTIHQWPATLVQPVGSPLSLECTVEGTSNPNLYWYRQAAGRGLQLLFYSVGIGQISSEVPQNLSASRPQDRQFILSSKKLLLSDSGFYLCAWSTGLAGGQPPYEQYFGPGTRLTVT.

This clone has more than one count but fewer than ten. The sample holds other DNA sequences that translate to the same CDR3. This chain connects TRBV4-3 to TRBJ1-4; TRBD1 aligns across 8 bases. The V gene end was trimmed by 1 base and the J gene end by 8 bases; junction bases not matched to a gene: 3. This CDR3 has 14 residues. The germline V gene has CDR1 LGHNA and CDR2 YSLEER. The CDR3 DNA reads as TGCGCCAGCAGCCAAGGACAGGGGTCAGAAAAACTGTTTTTT. As protein: CASSQGQGSEKLFF.

The rearrangement joins TRBV4-2 to TRBJ1-4; maybe TRBD1 (6 bases). Trimming took off 4 bases at V and 0 bases at J, with 18 bases between the two ends. The CDR3 consists of 18 residues. The germline V gene has CDR1 LGHNA and CDR2 YNFKEQ. The CDR3 sequence: CASSRDRRPQATNEKLFF. CDR3 in DNA: TGTGCCAGCAGCCGCGACAGGCGACCGCAAGCAACTAATGAAAAACTGTTTTTT.

The chain has TRBV15 and TRBJ1-2; 9 positions agree with TRBD1. The CDR3 spans 15 residues. CDR1 LNHNV and CDR2 YYDKDF come from the germline V gene (reference sequence). J gave up 3 bases and V 3 bases, and 5 bases lay outside the gene matches. The CDR3 DNA sequence: TGTGCCACCAGCAGTGGGGGACAGGGCTACTATGGCTACACCTTC. Residues: CATSSGGQGYYGYTF.

The genes are TRBV3-1 (or the pseudogene TRBV3-2) and TRBJ2-7; 12 nucleotides agree with TRBD2. V lost 4 bases, J lost 4 bases, and 14 bases stayed unmatched. CDR1 and CDR2 (germline): LGHDT, YNNKEL (reference sequence). The CDR3 contains 18 residues. CDR3 in amino acids: CASSPAPSGRELWYEQYF. CDR3 bases: TGTGCCAGCAGCCCCGCCCCTAGCGGGAGGGAGCTCTGGTACGAGCAGTACTTC.

V usage is TRBV30 and J usage is TRBJ1-4, with D possibly TRBD1 on 5 matching bases. CDR1 and CDR2 from the germline V gene are GTSNPN and SVGIG (reference sequence). Trimming took off 5 bases at V and 3 bases at J, with 16 bases between the two ends. CDR3 length: 15 amino acids. CDR3 in amino acids: CAWSPIDSPNEKLFF. The CDR3 DNA is TGTGCCTGGTCCCCTATCGACAGCCCTAATGAAAAACTGTTTTTT. The whole variable domain, filled in from reference TRBV30 and TRBJ1-4, reads SQTIHQWPATLVQPVGSPLSLECTVEGTSNPNLYWYRQAAGRGLQLLFYSVGIGQISSEVPQNLSASRPQDRQFILSSKKLLLSDSGFYLCAWSPIDSPNEKLFFGSGTQLSVL.

The chain uses TRBV9 and TRBJ1-6, with 9 bases aligning to TRBD1. With V trimmed by 0 bases and J by 5 bases, 6 bases remained unmatched. CDR1 SGDLS and CDR2 YYNGEE come from the germline V gene. The CDR3 consists of 17 residues. The CDR3 DNA sequence: TGTGCCAGCAGCGTAGCTACTAGGGACAGGGATAATTCACCCCTCCACTTT. It codes for CASSVATRDRDNSPLHF.

The rearrangement links TRBV27 to TRBJ2-1; possibly TRBD2 for D (6 bases). CDR3 length equals 13 residues. Trimming shortened V by 5 bases and J by 15 bases, and 20 bases separated the two germline ends. From germline, CDR1 is MNHEY and CDR2 SMNVEV (reference sequence). The CDR3 loop is CASSPVTSLSPFF. CDR3 bases: TGTGCCAGCAGTCCAGTGACTAGTTTGAGTCCGTTCTTC.

The J gene is TRBJ2-3, the V gene TRBV11-2; D remains ambiguous. The CDR3 spans 17 residues. Per the germline V gene, CDR1 is SGHAT and CDR2 is FQNNGV. The V and J ends lost 0 bases and 0 bases respectively, with 13 bases between them. In DNA form, the CDR3 reads TGTGCCAGCAGCTTAGATGACAACCCCTCAAGCACAGATACGCAGTATTTT. This translates into CASSLDDNPSSTDTQYF.

This clone was seen a few times. This chain joins TRBV2 and TRBJ2-7; 11 nucleotides match TRBD2. V trimming: 6 bases; J trimming: 3 bases; junction bases outside the gene matches: 4. This CDR3 has 14 residues. The germline V gene has CDR1 SNHLY and CDR2 FYNNEI. The CDR3 DNA reads TGTGCCAGCAGGGTAGGGACTAGCGGCTACGAGCAGTACTTC. Translating gives CASRVGTSGYEQYF.

The chain recombines TRBV18 with TRBJ1-4; D gene uncertain. The CDR3 extends over 16 amino acids. Germline values: CDR1 KGHSH, CDR2 LQKENI. V was shortened by 3 bases and J by 5 bases, with 16 bases between the two germline ends. The CDR3 loop reads CASSPGLRSSNEKLFF. The CDR3 coding sequence is TGTGCCAGCTCACCTGGTCTCAGGTCCTCCAATGAAAAACTGTTTTTT.

The CDR3 DNA reads TGCGCCAGCAGCTTGGATCAGTACTATAATTCACCCCTCCACTTT. Residues: CASSLDQYYNSPLHF. This sequence joins TRBV5-1 and TRBJ1-6; no reliable D call. Looked up from germline, CDR1 is SGHRS and CDR2 is YFSETQ. The CDR3 runs 15 residues. V lost 0 bases, J lost 3 bases, and 7 bases lay in between.

The V gene is TRBV29-1, the J gene TRBJ2-1; TRBD2 matches 8 bases. Germline CDR1 SQVTM, CDR2 ANQGSEA. V shed 7 bases and J 5 bases; nucleotides not matched to a gene: 7. This CDR3 has 13 residues. Here the CDR3 reads CSASGGGDNEQFF. CDR3 in DNA: TGCAGCGCCTCCGGGGGGGGAGACAATGAGCAGTTCTTC.

V usage is TRBV19 and J usage is TRBJ2-1; 8 positions agree with TRBD1. Unmatched junction bases numbered 10, after V lost 6 bases and J lost 6 bases. CDR3 size: 15 residues. From germline, CDR1 is LNHDA and CDR2 SQIVND (reference sequence). The CDR3, as DNA: TGTGCCAGTAGCCACCCGGGACAGGCGGTCAATGAGCAGTTCTTC. Its translation is CASSHPGQAVNEQFF.

The rearrangement links TRBV5-1 to TRBJ1-1; 10 bases align to TRBD1. The CDR3 runs to 17 residues. J gave up 5 bases and V 2 bases, and 12 bases lay outside the gene matches. Germline-derived CDR1 and CDR2 are SGHRS and YFSETQ. This CDR3 reads CASSLSGTGEIWTEAFF. The CDR3 DNA reads TGCGCCAGCAGCTTATCCGGGACAGGGGAAATTTGGACTGAAGCTTTCTTT.

The J gene is TRBJ1-6, the V gene TRBV7-2; 8 bases match TRBD1. The CDR3 consists of 16 residues. The V and J ends lost 0 bases and 3 bases, in that order; junction bases with no gene match: 1. Germline V gives CDR1 SGHTA, CDR2 FQGNSA. The CDR3 reads CASSLARGLYNSPLHF. CDR3 bases: TGTGCCAGCAGCTTAGCCAGGGGGCTCTATAATTCACCCCTCCACTTT.

This clone was seen only once. V and J are TRBV18 and TRBJ1-1; no clear D gene. CDR3 length equals 13 residues. V lost 1 base and J 1 base, leaving 4 bases between the germline ends. Germline lookup yields CDR1 KGHSH and CDR2 LQKENI. CDR3 nucleotide sequence: TGTGCCAGCTCACCACTCGGGAACACTGAAGCTTTCTTT. It specifies CASSPLGNTEAFF.

The CDR3 sequence: CAWTRTGPSYGYTF. For the CDR3, the DNA is TGTGCCTGGACCAGGACAGGGCCCTCCTATGGCTACACCTTC. The V and J genes are TRBV30 and TRBJ1-2, with TRBD1 matching over 8 bases. The CDR3 covers 14 residues. The junction had 8 bases not matched to a gene; V was cut back by 4 bases and J by 4 bases. Germline V gene data show CDR1 as GTSNPN and CDR2 as SVGIG (reference sequence).

The J gene is TRBJ2-2, the V gene TRBV5-4; tentatively, D is TRBD1 (6 bases). The germline V gene encodes CDR1 SGHNT and CDR2 YYREEE (reference sequence). The CDR3 length is 17 residues. Trimming shortened V by 4 bases and J by 4 bases, and 20 bases separated the two germline ends. The CDR3 loop reads CASSDKTGKGVTGELFF. In DNA, the CDR3 is TGTGCCAGCAGCGATAAAACAGGGAAGGGGGTCACCGGGGAGCTGTTTTTT.

V is TRBV5-1 and J is TRBJ2-3, with D possibly TRBD2 on 6 matching bases. This CDR3 region has 16 residues. CDR1 and CDR2 (germline): SGHRS, YFSETQ. With 4 bases removed from V and 1 base from J, the gap between germline ends came to 16 bases. DNA of the CDR3: TGCGCCAGCAGCAGTGGGGGGTCCGTTGGCACAGATACGCAGTATTTT. Translation: CASSSGGSVGTDTQYF.

The chain has TRBV30 and TRBJ1-2, with D perhaps TRBD1 (5 bases). Germline V gives CDR1 GTSNPN, CDR2 SVGIG (reference sequence). This CDR3 has 12 residues. The V and J ends lost 2 bases and 8 bases respectively, with 12 bases between them. The CDR3 loop is CAWSSGRAGYTF. CDR3 DNA sequence: TGTGCCTGGAGTAGTGGCAGGGCCGGCTACACCTTC.